The 29 T cell receptor beta chains listed next were all sequenced from one sample in a study of cytomegalovirus exposure and HLA in healthy donors (dated by TCRdb to about 2017). Libraries were prepared through the immunoSEQ multiplex PCR assay. For the multiplex PCR, a mixture combining 60 forward primers for TCR Vbeta segments and 13 reverse primers for TCR Jbeta segments was used. TCRdb obtained this table from immuneACCESS and retained in-frame rearrangements with V and J assigned. These tables miss some clones; where compared with another copy, unresolved V genes account for less than half of the shortfall, and the remainder is unexplained. The sample table shows about 190,000 clones, and around four fifths are seen once. The ten most abundant clones make up about a tenth of the sample. Sequences were obtained from PBMCs. These receptor sequences come from a woman aged 50 to 60 in good health and CMV-seropositive.

This clone is a singleton in its sample. This chain uses TRBV11-2 with TRBJ2-6; 8 bases are a match to TRBD2. The CDR3 sequence is 17 residues long. Germline lookup yields CDR1 SGHAT and CDR2 FQNNGV. Losses at the gene ends were 3 bases for V and 4 bases for J; bases not matched to a gene: 8. For the CDR3, the DNA is TGTGCCAGCAGCTTCATCCGGGGGGGTGAGGGGGCCAACGTCCTGACTTTC. It is translated as CASSFIRGGEGANVLTF.

V usage is TRBV13 and J usage is TRBJ2-3; the D gene is possibly TRBD2 (7 bases). Germline V lookup: CDR1 PRHDT, CDR2 FYEKMQ (reference sequence). Trimming stripped 6 bases from V and 2 bases from J, with 21 bases between. The CDR3 is 17 residues long. The CDR3 DNA follows: TGTGCCAGCAGAACCCTGCTTGGGGGGGCTAACACAGATACGCAGTATTTT. Protein: CASRTLLGGANTDTQYF.

The chain carries TRBV5-1 and TRBJ2-7; 7 bases line up with TRBD1. This CDR3 is 14 amino acids long. V trimming: 4 bases; J trimming: 7 bases; junction bases outside the gene matches: 11. The germline V gene encodes CDR1 SGHRS and CDR2 YFSETQ. CDR3 bases: TGCGCCAGCAGCAGCCGGGACAGCTTCGGTGAGCAGTACTTC. This gives the protein CASSSRDSFGEQYF.

V gene TRBV15 combines with J gene TRBJ1-4, with D tentatively TRBD1 (5 bases). The CDR3 spans 15 residues. V was trimmed by 2 bases and J by 10 bases, leaving 17 bases between them. Germline assignment: CDR1 LNHNV and CDR2 YYDKDF (reference sequence). In nucleotides, the CDR3 is TGTGCCACCAGCAGACTTATCGGGGGAATGGGAAAACTGTTTTTT. It yields the protein CATSRLIGGMGKLFF.

The table lists this clone with a count of one. The rearrangement links TRBV30 to TRBJ2-1; D possibly corresponds to TRBD2 (5 bases). The germline V and J ends were trimmed by 0 bases and 4 bases, with 7 bases remaining between them. This CDR3 has 13 amino acids. CDR1 GTSNPN and CDR2 SVGIG come from the germline V gene (reference sequence). CDR3 protein: CAWSVLDYNEQFF. The CDR3 DNA is TGTGCCTGGAGTGTACTAGATTACAATGAGCAGTTCTTC.

The rearrangement links TRBV9 to TRBJ1-2; D gene uncertain. The CDR3 has 15 residues. Germline V lookup: CDR1 SGDLS, CDR2 YYNGEE. Trimming pared 1 base from V and 0 bases from J, leaving 10 bases between. The CDR3 DNA sequence: TGTGCCAGCAGCGTATTTGACAATTCTAACTATGGCTACACCTTC. Its translation: CASSVFDNSNYGYTF.

The chain is built from TRBV18 and TRBJ1-5; the D gene is possibly TRBD1 (5 bases). Germline V gives CDR1 KGHSH, CDR2 LQKENI. V was shortened by 2 bases and J by 1 base, with 12 bases between the two germline ends. CDR3 length equals 16 residues. As DNA, the CDR3 is TGTGCCAGCTCACCAGGCCAGCCAGGGAGCAATCAGCCCCAGCATTTT. It encodes CASSPGQPGSNQPQHF.

The CDR3 reads CASSTGETGNTIYF. In nucleotides, the CDR3 is TGTGCCAGCAGTACAGGGGAAACTGGAAACACCATATATTTT. The chain recombines TRBV25-1 with TRBJ1-3; 7 bases agree with TRBD1. J gave up 2 bases and V 5 bases, and 3 bases lay outside the gene matches. The germline V gene has CDR1 MGHDK and CDR2 SYGVNS. The CDR3 runs 14 residues.

The V call is TRBV30, the J call TRBJ2-7; 8 nucleotides align to TRBD2. There are 11 residues in the CDR3. The V gene end was trimmed by 8 bases and the J gene end by 6 bases; junction bases not matched to a gene: 6. Germline-derived CDR1 and CDR2 are GTSNPN and SVGIG (reference sequence). The DNA for the CDR3 is TGTGCCAGGAAGAGCGGGGGCGAGCAGTACTTC. It encodes CARKSGGEQYF.

This clone was detected a few times. This sequence joins TRBV5-1 and TRBJ1-2; D gene uncertain. The ends were cut back, 4 bases at V and 4 bases at J, with 20 bases in the middle. The CDR3 consists of 16 residues. Germline CDR1 is SGHRS and CDR2 is YFSETQ. The CDR3 DNA sequence: TGCGCCAGCAGCCCCGAAACCCAGGCCCCACTCTATGGCTACACCTTC. Residues: CASSPETQAPLYGYTF.

The V call is TRBV19, the J call TRBJ1-2; D is uncertain. This CDR3 region has 11 residues. CDR1 LNHDA and CDR2 SQIVND come from the germline V gene (reference sequence). V lost 7 bases to trimming and J lost 4 bases, with 7 bases between them. The CDR3 here is CASNAGYGYTF. The DNA for the CDR3 is TGTGCCAGTAACGCAGGCTATGGCTACACCTTC.

Only one count was recorded for this clone. V is TRBV5-6 and J is TRBJ1-2; the D is unclear. The V gene lost 6 bases and the J gene lost 8 bases, with 14 bases spanning the gap. The CDR3 is 12 amino acids. CDR1 is SGHDT, CDR2 YYEEEE, per germline. The CDR3 is CASKRAVIGYTF. Here the CDR3 DNA reads TGTGCCAGCAAGAGAGCTGTAATAGGCTACACCTTC.

This chain links TRBV4-1 with TRBJ1-2; 8 nucleotides agree with TRBD1. Germline V gives CDR1 MGHRA, CDR2 YSYEKL. CDR3 size: 17 residues. V lost 0 bases and J lost 3; bases outside the gene matches: 9. The CDR3 spells CASSQEDRVDLYYGYTF. CDR3 bases: TGCGCCAGCAGCCAAGAGGACAGGGTGGACCTTTACTATGGCTACACCTTC.

The chain carries TRBV9 and TRBJ1-2, with TRBD1 matching 10 bases. The CDR3 loop spans 15 amino acids. V gave up 2 bases and J gave up 4 bases; unmatched junction bases: 5. Germline V gene data show CDR1 as SGDLS and CDR2 as YYNGEE. Here the CDR3 reads CASSVGTGVIYGYTF. For the CDR3, the DNA is TGTGCCAGCAGCGTTGGGACAGGGGTAATCTATGGCTACACCTTC.

The CDR3 loop reads CASSLDRAGNQPQHF. DNA of the CDR3: TGTGCCAGCTCACTGGACAGGGCTGGCAATCAGCCCCAGCATTTT. The V gene is TRBV18, the J gene TRBJ1-5, with TRBD1 matching 8 bases. This CDR3 is 15 amino acids long. V was clipped by 4 bases and J by 2 bases; unmatched bases: 4. Germline-derived CDR1 and CDR2 are KGHSH and LQKENI. Full variable domain (outside the CDR3, taken from reference TRBV18 and TRBJ1-5): NAGVMQNPRHLVRRRGQEARLRCSPMKGHSHVYWYRQLPEEGLKFMVYLQKENIIDESGMPKERFSAEFPKEGPSILRIQQVVRGDSAAYFCASSLDRAGNQPQHFGDGTRLSIL.

J is TRBJ1-4 and V is TRBV27; no firm D call. This CDR3 region has 16 residues. CDR1 is MNHEY, CDR2 SMNVEV, per germline (reference sequence). The germline V and J ends were trimmed by 5 bases and 0 bases, with 13 bases remaining between them. CDR3 in DNA: TGTGCCAGCAGTCAAGTTATCGGGGCAACTAATGAAAAACTGTTTTTT. This sequence encodes CASSQVIGATNEKLFF.

This chain uses TRBV15 with TRBJ2-7; 7 bases agree with TRBD1. This CDR3 is 14 amino acids long. Trimming removed 8 bases from V and 4 bases from J; junction bases left unmatched: 11. Germline values: CDR1 LNHNV, CDR2 YYDKDF (reference sequence). Here the CDR3 DNA reads TGTGCCACCGGTCCCGGGACAGTCTCGTACGAGCAGTACTTC. This sequence encodes CATGPGTVSYEQYF.

The chain has TRBV5-1 and TRBJ1-2, with a weak D call TRBD1 (6 bases). V lost 4 bases, J lost 1 base, and 20 bases lay in between. CDR3 size: 17 residues. Per germline, CDR1 SGHRS and CDR2 YFSETQ. In DNA form, the CDR3 reads TGCGCCAGCAGCCCCAGAGGGGGGGAGACCTTTAACTATGGCTACACCTTC. Translation: CASSPRGGETFNYGYTF.

This clone was seen once. Its ends do not fully match the called genes, so a read error is possible. The V call is TRBV7-9, the J call TRBJ1-2; D may be TRBD1 (6 bases). Per germline, CDR1 SEHNR and CDR2 FQNEAQ (reference sequence). CDR3 length equals 12 residues. This chain's CDR3 is CSSSSHRDGYTF. DNA for the CDR3: TGTTCCAGCAGCTCTCACAGGGATGGCTACACCTTC.

Concerning this clone itself: The junction and the germline gene differ at one end; a read error may be behind it. This chain connects TRBV7-9 to TRBJ2-7; no reliable D call. The CDR3 length is 12 residues. CDR1 is SEHNR, CDR2 FQNEAQ, per germline (reference sequence). The CDR3 region has the DNA TGTTCCAGCAGCCTCCAGGAATACGAGCAGTACTTC. It is translated as CSSSLQEYEQYF.

The rearrangement joins TRBV2 to TRBJ2-2; the D is unclear. The length of the CDR3 is 15 residues. From germline, CDR1 is SNHLY and CDR2 FYNNEI. V lost 0 bases to trimming and J lost 4 bases, with 9 bases between them. The CDR3 DNA follows: TGTGCCAGCAGTGAAGCACGGGTGGGCACCGGGGAGCTGTTTTTT. Protein product: CASSEARVGTGELFF.

In this sample, this clone turned up once. This chain connects TRBV19 to TRBJ2-2, with D perhaps matching TRBD2 (7 bases). Germline lookup yields CDR1 LNHDA and CDR2 SQIVND (reference sequence). Trimming removed 5 bases from V and 7 bases from J, with 26 bases in between. This CDR3 has 18 residues. The CDR3 spells CASSPWAGAITSGGELFF. The CDR3 DNA follows: TGTGCCAGTAGTCCCTGGGCGGGGGCGATTACTTCTGGCGGGGAGCTGTTTTTT. Drawing the rest from reference TRBV19 and TRBJ2-2, the complete variable domain is DGGITQSPKYLFRKEGQNVTLSCEQNLNHDAMYWYRQDPGQGLRLIYYSQIVNDFQKGDIAEGYSVSREKKESFPLTVTSAQKNPTAFYLCASSPWAGAITSGGELFFGEGSRLTVL.

The genes are TRBV2 and TRBJ2-7; the D gene is possibly TRBD1 (6 bases). The CDR3 runs 12 residues. From germline, CDR1 is SNHLY and CDR2 FYNNEI. V was trimmed by 5 bases and J by 13 bases, leaving 18 bases between them. CDR3 sequence (DNA): TGTGCCAGCAGTTCCCAGAATGTCAGGGGCTACTTC. It translates to CASSSQNVRGYF.

In DNA form, the CDR3 reads TGTGCCAGCAGCCAAGTCGCAGGGGGCTCGATCGGTGGCTACACCTTC. Translated, it gives CASSQVAGGSIGGYTF. The chain recombines TRBV4-2 with TRBJ1-2; 8 nucleotides align to TRBD1. Germline V gene sequence: CDR1 LGHNA, CDR2 YNFKEQ. J was trimmed by 7 bases and V by 1 base; bases with no gene match: 11. The CDR3 sequence is 16 residues long.

The chain recombines TRBV27 with TRBJ1-1; 9 bases align to TRBD1. CDR3 length: 14 residues. Trimming took 6 bases from V and 6 from J; bases not matched to a gene: 8. Germline lookup yields CDR1 MNHEY and CDR2 SMNVEV (reference sequence). The CDR3 sequence: CASRDRGTNAEAFF. CDR3 nucleotide sequence: TGTGCCAGCAGGGACAGGGGTACAAACGCTGAAGCTTTCTTT.

The rearrangement uses TRBV10-2 and TRBJ1-1, with D uncertain. CDR3 length: 13 residues. Germline V lookup: CDR1 WSHSY, CDR2 SAAADI. Between the trimmed V and J ends, which lost 5 bases and 4 bases, there was a span of 11 bases. CDR3 region: CASSLGGRTEAFF. In DNA form, the CDR3 reads TGCGCCAGCAGTCTAGGAGGGCGCACTGAAGCTTTCTTT.

V usage is TRBV7-9 and J usage is TRBJ2-7; no clear D gene. This CDR3 contains 14 residues. With 5 bases removed from V and 6 bases from J, the gap between germline ends came to 17 bases. Looked up from germline, CDR1 is SEHNR and CDR2 is FQNEAQ (reference sequence). The CDR3 nucleotides read TGTGCCAGCAGCCCCCCTGTGGTGTCTAGCGAGCAGTACTTC. It translates to CASSPPVVSSEQYF.

The CDR3 DNA is TGTGCCAGCAGTATAGTAAGGGGTCAGCCCCAGCATTTT. It translates to CASSIVRGQPQHF. The rearrangement links TRBV6-5 to TRBJ1-5, with TRBD1 as a possible D gene (5 bases). This CDR3 is 13 amino acids long. The germline gives CDR1 MNHEY, CDR2 SVGAGI. V lost 5 bases and J 6 bases, leaving 11 bases between the germline ends.

This chain joins TRBV7-2 and TRBJ1-4; 10 bases are shared with TRBD1. V lost 5 bases, J lost 7 bases, and 7 bases stayed unmatched. This CDR3 has 15 residues. Germline V lookup: CDR1 SGHTA, CDR2 FQGNSA. CDR3 residues: CASSRDRGLGEKLFF. In DNA, the CDR3 is TGTGCCAGCAGCCGCGACAGGGGGCTAGGTGAAAAACTGTTTTTT.